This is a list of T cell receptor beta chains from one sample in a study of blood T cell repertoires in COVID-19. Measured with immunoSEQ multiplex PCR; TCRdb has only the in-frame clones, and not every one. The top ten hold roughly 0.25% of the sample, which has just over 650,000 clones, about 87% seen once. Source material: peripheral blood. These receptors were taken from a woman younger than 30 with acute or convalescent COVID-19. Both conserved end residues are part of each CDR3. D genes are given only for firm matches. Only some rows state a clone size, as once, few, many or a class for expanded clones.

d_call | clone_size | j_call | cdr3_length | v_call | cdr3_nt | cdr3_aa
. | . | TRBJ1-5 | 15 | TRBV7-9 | TGTGCCAGCAGCTTAGGGCAACCGGGGATTCAGCCCCAGCATTTT | CASSLGQPGIQPQHF
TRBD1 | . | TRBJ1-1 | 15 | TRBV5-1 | TGCGCCAGCAGCGGGGACAGGGGGCTCCGCACTGAAGCTTTCTTT | CASSGDRGLRTEAFF
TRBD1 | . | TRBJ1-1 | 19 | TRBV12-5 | TGTGCTAGTGGTTTATTCGGGGACAGGGGGCCTTCAGTGGACACTGAAGCTTTCTTT | CASGLFGDRGPSVDTEAFF
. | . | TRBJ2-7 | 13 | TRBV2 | TGTGCCAGCAGTGATGGACTCTCCTACGAGCAGTACTTC | CASSDGLSYEQYF
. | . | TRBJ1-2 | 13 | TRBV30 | TGTGCCTGGAGCCCAGGATCCCAGTATGGCTACACCTTC | CAWSPGSQYGYTF
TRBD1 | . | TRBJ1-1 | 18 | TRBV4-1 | TGCGCCAGCACTCATTACAGGGGCTGGGTGAGTTGGGACACTGAAGCTTTCTTT | CASTHYRGWVSWDTEAFF
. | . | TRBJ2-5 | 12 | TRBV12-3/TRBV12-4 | TGTGCCAGCAGTCAGTTTTCAGAGACCCAGTACTTC | CASSQFSETQYF
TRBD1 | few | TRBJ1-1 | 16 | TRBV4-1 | TGCGCCAGCAGCCAGGCTAGTGGGGACAGCAAAACTGAAGCTTTCTTT | CASSQASGDSKTEAFF
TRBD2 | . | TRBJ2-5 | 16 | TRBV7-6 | TGTGCCAGCAGCTCCCGACTAGCGGGGGACCAAGAGACCCAGTACTTC | CASSSRLAGDQETQYF
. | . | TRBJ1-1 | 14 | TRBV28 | TGTGCCAGCAGCCCCCCCATCCCGAACACTGAAGCTTTCTTT | CASSPPIPNTEAFF
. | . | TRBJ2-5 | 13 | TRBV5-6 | TGTGCCAGCAGCGGCATCAGTCAAGAGACCCAGTACTTC | CASSGISQETQYF
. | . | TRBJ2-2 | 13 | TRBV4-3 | TGCGCCAGCAGCACACAGAACACCGGGGAGCTGTTTTTT | CASSTQNTGELFF
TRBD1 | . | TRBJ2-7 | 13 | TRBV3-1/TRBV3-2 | TGTGCCAGCAGCCAAGATCAGGGGGTCGAGCAGTACTTC | CASSQDQGVEQYF
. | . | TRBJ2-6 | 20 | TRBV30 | TGTGCCTGGAGTGATGGGGAGATAGACAGGAGGTACTCTGGGGCCAACGTCCTGACTTTC | CAWSDGEIDRRYSGANVLTF
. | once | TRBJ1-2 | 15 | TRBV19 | TGTGCCAGTAGCGGGTCCAGGGTGGGGAACTATGGCTACACCTTC | CASSGSRVGNYGYTF
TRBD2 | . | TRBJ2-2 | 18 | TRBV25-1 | TGTGCCAGCAGTCCCAATCTACTAGCGGGGGTTCGAACCGGGGAGCTGTTTTTT | CASSPNLLAGVRTGELFF
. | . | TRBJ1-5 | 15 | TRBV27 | TGTGCCAGCAGTATCGACGGGACGGAGGGCCAGCCCCAGCATTTT | CASSIDGTEGQPQHF
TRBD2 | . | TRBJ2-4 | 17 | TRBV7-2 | TGTGCCAGCAGCTTAGGACTAGCGGGGGGCCGGAGAGACATTCAGTACTTC | CASSLGLAGGRRDIQYF
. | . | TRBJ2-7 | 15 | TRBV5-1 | TGCGCCAGCAGCTTTGGGGCTGGGGGCCCCTACGAGCAGTACTTC | CASSFGAGGPYEQYF
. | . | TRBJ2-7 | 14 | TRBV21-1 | TGTGCCAGCAGCAAAGACAGGACAATCTACGAGCAGTACTTC | CASSKDRTIYEQYF
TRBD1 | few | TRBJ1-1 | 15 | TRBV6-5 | TGTGCCAGCAGGGTTTATGCGTCAGGGGGCACTGAAGCTTTCTTT | CASRVYASGGTEAFF
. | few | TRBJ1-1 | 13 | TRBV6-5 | TGTGCCAGCACCGCCAGGGTGGCCACTGAAGCTTTCTTT | CASTARVATEAFF
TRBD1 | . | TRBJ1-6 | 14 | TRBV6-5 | TGTGCCAGCAATACACAGGGGGATAATTCACCCCTCCACTTT | CASNTQGDNSPLHF
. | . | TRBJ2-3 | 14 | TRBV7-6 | TGTGCCAGTGCAAAAGCGTACAACACAGATACGCAGTATTTT | CASAKAYNTDTQYF
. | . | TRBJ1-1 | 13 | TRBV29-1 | TGCAGCGAAACAGGACCGGCGAACACTGAAGCTTTCTTT | CSETGPANTEAFF
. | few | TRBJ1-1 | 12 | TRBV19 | TGTGCCGGGTACAGGGTCGGCGCTGAAGCTTTCTTT | CAGYRVGAEAFF
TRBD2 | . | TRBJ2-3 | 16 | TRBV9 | TGTGCCAGCAGCGCACTCAGCGGGGGTAGCACAGATACGCAGTATTTT | CASSALSGGSTDTQYF
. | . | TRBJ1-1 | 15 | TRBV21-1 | TGTGCCAGCAGCTTCCGGACAGGTTTGTACACTGAAGCTTTCTTT | CASSFRTGLYTEAFF
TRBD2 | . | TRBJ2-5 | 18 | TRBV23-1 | TGCGCCAGCAGTCCCTGTGAACTAGCGGGGGGGGCTGGAGAGACCCAGTACTTC | CASSPCELAGGAGETQYF
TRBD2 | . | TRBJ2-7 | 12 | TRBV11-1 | TGTGCCAGCAGCTCCGGGGGGGTCGAGCAGTACTTC | CASSSGGVEQYF
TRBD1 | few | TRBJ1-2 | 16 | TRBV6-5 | TGTGCCAGCAGTTACTCGGGCACAGGGGTGAAGAATGGCTACACCTTC | CASSYSGTGVKNGYTF
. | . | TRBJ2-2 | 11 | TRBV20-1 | TGCAGTGCCTTAGCGCTCGGGGAGCTGTTTTTT | CSALALGELFF
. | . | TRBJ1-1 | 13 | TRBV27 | TGTGCCAGCGGAGACAGTCTGAACACTGAAGCTTTCTTT | CASGDSLNTEAFF
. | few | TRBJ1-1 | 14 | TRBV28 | TGTGCCAGCAGTAGCGGGACAAAAAACACTGAAGCTTTCTTT | CASSSGTKNTEAFF
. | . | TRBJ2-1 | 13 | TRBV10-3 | TGTGCCATCAGTGAGTCGGGACTGAATGAGCAGTTCTTC | CAISESGLNEQFF
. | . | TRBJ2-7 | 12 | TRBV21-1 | TGTGCCAGCAGAAGGACGGGATACGAGCAGTACTTC | CASRRTGYEQYF
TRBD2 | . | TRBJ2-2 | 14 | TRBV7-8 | TGTGCCAGCAGCTTAGTACGGGGGGACGGGGAGCTGTTTTTT | CASSLVRGDGELFF
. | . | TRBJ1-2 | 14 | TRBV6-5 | TGTGCCAGCAGTCACCGGGATCCCGGGAAGGGCTACACCTTC | CASSHRDPGKGYTF
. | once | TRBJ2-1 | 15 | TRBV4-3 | TGCGCCAGCAGCCAAGATCTAGCCAGCTACAATGAGCAGTTCTTC | CASSQDLASYNEQFF
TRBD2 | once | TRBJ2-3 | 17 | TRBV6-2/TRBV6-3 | TGTGCCAGCAGCCTACCCCCGGGCGGGGGGGCCACAGATACGCAGTATTTT | CASSLPPGGGATDTQYF
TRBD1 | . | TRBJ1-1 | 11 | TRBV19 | TGTGCCAGCCGACAGGGGTTTGAAGCTTTCTTT | CASRQGFEAFF